This TCR beta chain stems from a study of cytomegalovirus exposure and HLA in healthy donors. Germline V lookup: CDR1 SGHTA, CDR2 FQGNSA. The CDR3 consists of 15 residues. V lost 4 bases to trimming and J lost 2 bases; unmatched junction nucleotides: 7. In the PCR, 60 Vbeta and 13 Jbeta primers were used. TCRdb's table, derived via immunoSEQ multiplex PCR, lists solely in-frame clones and lacks some. The table has around 76,000 clones, around 70% seen once. Material: PBMCs. This receptor was taken from a woman between 45 and 65 years old in good health and CMV-seropositive. The rearrangement joins TRBV7-2 to TRBJ1-2; 7 bases agree with TRBD1. The CDR3 loop is CASSSIGQDNYGYTF. The CDR3, as DNA: TGTGCCAGCAGCTCTATAGGACAGGACAACTATGGCTACACCTTC.